Below, 12 T cell receptor beta chains from the same sample are listed, as sequenced in a study of cytomegalovirus exposure and HLA in healthy donors. PCR used 60 Vbeta primers and 13 Jbeta primers. Libraries were prepared by immunoSEQ multiplex PCR; TCRdb keeps only in-frame clonotypes and omits some of them. The sample holds about 160,000 clones, over 75% seen once. Sequences were obtained from PBMCs. The receptors here all came from a woman aged 25-40 years in good health and CMV-seronegative.

V usage is TRBV6-1 and J usage is TRBJ1-2, with 7 bases fitting TRBD1. Trimming cost V 3 bases and J 2 bases; bases outside gene matches: 9. There are 16 residues in the CDR3. Germline V gives CDR1 MNHNS, CDR2 SASEGT. The CDR3 reads CASSDRTGNTNYGYTF. The CDR3 region has the DNA TGTGCCAGCAGTGATCGGACAGGAAATACCAACTATGGCTACACCTTC.

The chain combines TRBV5-1 with TRBJ2-3; 14 nucleotides line up with TRBD2. V gave up 3 bases and J gave up 0 bases; unmatched junction bases: 6. The CDR3 covers 18 residues. Germline CDR1 SGHRS, CDR2 YFSETQ. The DNA of the CDR3 is TGCGCCAGCAGCTCTCGGACTAGCGGGGGGAGAAGCACAGATACGCAGTATTTT. It translates to CASSSRTSGGRSTDTQYF.

This clone was seen only a few times. The J gene is TRBJ2-7, the V gene TRBV28; TRBD1 might be the D (6 bases). Per germline, CDR1 MDHEN and CDR2 SYDVKM. This CDR3 spans 13 amino acids. V lost 6 bases to trimming and J lost 4 bases, with 13 bases between them. DNA for the CDR3: TGTGCCAGCAGAAGGGCAGGGGTGTACGAGCAGTACTTC. As protein: CASRRAGVYEQYF.

The chain recombines TRBV7-8 with TRBJ2-1; 8 bases fit TRBD1. In germline, CDR1 is SGHVS, CDR2 FQNEAQ. This CDR3 has 16 amino acids. V dropped 0 bases and J dropped 5; count of bases not matched to a gene: 6. CDR3 nucleotides: TGTGCCAGCAGCTTAGCCAGGGGGCTACAGGACAATGAGCAGTTCTTC. Its translation: CASSLARGLQDNEQFF.

This clone came up a few times. The chain uses TRBV5-1 and TRBJ1-1; D is undetermined. The ends were cut back, 4 bases at V and 2 bases at J, with 12 bases in the middle. The CDR3 totals 14 residues. Germline V gene sequence: CDR1 SGHRS, CDR2 YFSETQ. In DNA, the CDR3 is TGCGCCAGCAGCATCGAGTGGGCCAACACTGAAGCTTTCTTT. It is translated as CASSIEWANTEAFF.

V is TRBV30 and J is TRBJ1-3; weak D call: TRBD1 (6 bases). The germline V and J ends were trimmed by 5 bases and 0 bases, with 17 bases remaining between them. CDR3 length: 16 residues. Germline CDR1 reads GTSNPN; CDR2 reads SVGIG (reference sequence). As DNA, the CDR3 is TGTGCCTGGCAGGAAAAGAGACAGGTCTCTGGAAACACCATATATTTT. This codes for CAWQEKRQVSGNTIYF.

The V call is TRBV9, the J call TRBJ2-5; 8 nucleotides agree with TRBD1. The V gene's germline CDR1 is SGDLS and CDR2 YYNGEE. The CDR3 consists of 15 residues. V gave up 0 bases and J gave up 4 bases; unmatched junction bases: 5. The CDR3 nucleotides are TGTGCCAGCAGCGTAGGTCCGACAGGGGCAGAGACCCAGTACTTC. Its protein is CASSVGPTGAETQYF. Looking up the rest from reference TRBV9 and TRBJ2-5 gives the full variable domain: DSGVTQTPKHLITATGQRVTLRCSPRSGDLSVYWYQQSLDQGLQFLIQYYNGEERAKGNILERFSAQQFPDLHSELNLSSLELGDSALYFCASSVGPTGAETQYFGPGTRLLVL.

This chain uses TRBV28 with TRBJ1-2, with 9 bases lining up with TRBD1. The germline gives CDR1 MDHEN, CDR2 SYDVKM. The V segment lost 6 bases and the J segment 7 bases; nucleotides outside the gene matches: 12. This CDR3 comprises 15 residues. The CDR3 DNA reads as TGTGCCAGCAGGCGACAGGGGGAGGTTTTCAGTGGCTACACCTTC. It codes for CASRRQGEVFSGYTF.

This clone was observed a handful of times. The V call is TRBV9, the J call TRBJ2-1, with D possibly TRBD2 on 6 matching bases. Germline V gene sequence: CDR1 SGDLS, CDR2 YYNGEE. The CDR3 is 13 amino acids. Trimming stripped 0 bases from V and 6 bases from J, with 7 bases between. This CDR3 is CASSVAAGNEQFF. The CDR3 DNA sequence: TGTGCCAGCAGCGTAGCAGCGGGCAATGAGCAGTTCTTC.

Here the CDR3 DNA reads TGTGCCAGCAGCGTAGGGACTAGCGGGGGGCCGAGCACAGATACGCAGTATTTT. It translates to CASSVGTSGGPSTDTQYF. V gene TRBV9 combines with J gene TRBJ2-3; the match to TRBD2 covers 14 bases. From germline, CDR1 is SGDLS and CDR2 YYNGEE. V gave up 0 bases and J gave up 0 bases; unmatched junction bases: 3. The CDR3 runs to 18 residues.

The V and J genes are TRBV28 and TRBJ2-7; 8 bases fit TRBD2. This CDR3 is built from 16 residues. V shed 6 bases and J 4 bases; nucleotides not matched to a gene: 14. Germline V lookup: CDR1 MDHEN, CDR2 SYDVKM. CDR3 in amino acids: CASSSAVRGAPYEQYF. The DNA for the CDR3 is TGTGCCAGCAGCTCCGCGGTGCGGGGGGCTCCTTACGAGCAGTACTTC.

The chain uses TRBV6-5 and TRBJ1-1; 7 bases fit TRBD1. V was pared by 5 bases and J by 3 bases, with 9 bases of the junction left unmatched. CDR1 is MNHEY and CDR2 is SVGAGI in the germline V gene. This CDR3 comprises 15 residues. CDR3 protein: CASSQRQGQYTEAFF. The CDR3 DNA is TGTGCCAGCAGTCAGAGACAGGGACAATACACTGAAGCTTTCTTT.